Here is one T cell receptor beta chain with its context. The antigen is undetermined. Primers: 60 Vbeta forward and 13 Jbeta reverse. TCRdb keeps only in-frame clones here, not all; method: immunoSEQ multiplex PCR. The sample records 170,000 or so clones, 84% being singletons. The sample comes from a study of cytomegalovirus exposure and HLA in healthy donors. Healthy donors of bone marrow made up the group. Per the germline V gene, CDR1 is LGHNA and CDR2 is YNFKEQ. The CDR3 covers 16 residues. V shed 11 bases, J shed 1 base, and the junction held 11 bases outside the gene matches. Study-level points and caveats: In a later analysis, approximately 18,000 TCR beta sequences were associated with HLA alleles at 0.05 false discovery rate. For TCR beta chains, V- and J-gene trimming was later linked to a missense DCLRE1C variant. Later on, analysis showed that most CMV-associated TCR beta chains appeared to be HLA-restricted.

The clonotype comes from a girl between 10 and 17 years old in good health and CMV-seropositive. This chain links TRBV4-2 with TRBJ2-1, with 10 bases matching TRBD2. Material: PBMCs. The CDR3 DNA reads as TGTGCCGCGGGTCTAGCGGGGGTGGGGTCCTACAATGAGCAGTTCTTC. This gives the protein CAAGLAGVGSYNEQFF.